Listed below are T cell receptor beta chains from one sample, sequenced in a study of CD8 T cells in Susac syndrome. TCRdb analysed the immunoSEQ multiplex PCR reads with MiXCR anew, one entry per CDR3 protein. The sample contains around 270,000 distinct CDR3 sequences, approximately 91% of which appear only once. The sequenced sample was CD8+ T cells from PBMCs. These receptors all stem from a human donor with multiple sclerosis. Both conserved end residues are part of each CDR3. D genes are given only for firm matches. The listing skips clone size in some rows; elsewhere it reads once, few, many or a size class.

>TRBV27|TRBJ1-2|NA|NA
TGTGCCAGCAGTTCAACTGGGGGCTATGGCTACACCTTC
CASSSTGGYGYTF
>TRBV28|TRBJ1-1|TRBD1|NA
TGTGCCAGCAGTCTCCCGGGACAGGCGAGCACTGAAGCTTTCTTT
CASSLPGQASTEAFF
>TRBV13|TRBJ2-3|TRBD1|few
TGTGCCAGCAGCCCCCGGGACAGGGTTGAAGATACGCAGTATTTT
CASSPRDRVEDTQYF
>TRBV29-1|TRBJ2-3|NA|once
TGCAGCGTTCGAGCAGGGGGGGCCTCAGATACGCAGTATTTT
CSVRAGGASDTQYF
>TRBV11-3|TRBJ2-5|NA|NA
TGTGCCAGCAGCCAACAGACTTGGGAGACCCAGTACTTC
CASSQQTWETQYF
>TRBV27|TRBJ2-7|NA|NA
TGTGCCAGCAGTCCTGGGACAAACTCCTACGAGCAGTACTTC
CASSPGTNSYEQYF
>TRBV28|TRBJ2-7|NA|NA
TGTGCCAGCAGTTTGATTGGATCCGGCTACGAGCAGTACTTC
CASSLIGSGYEQYF
>TRBV6-5|TRBJ1-1|NA|NA
TGTGCCAGCAGTTACCTCTTCGGAAGTAAGAACACTGAAGCTTTCTTT
CASSYLFGSKNTEAFF
>TRBV6-2/TRBV6-3|TRBJ2-7|NA|NA
TGTGCCAGCAGTTACTCTTACGCCTACGAGCAGTACTTC
CASSYSYAYEQYF
>TRBV18|TRBJ2-5|TRBD1|few
TGTGCCAGCTCGCTTACAGGGGACCAAGAGACCCAGTACTTC
CASSLTGDQETQYF
>TRBV29-1|TRBJ2-1|NA|NA
TGCAGCGGGAGGTGGGACTCTTACAATGAGCAGTTCTTC
CSGRWDSYNEQFF
>TRBV6-5|TRBJ2-5|TRBD2|once
TGTGCCAGCAGTTACTCTAGCGGGGCTCAAGAGACCCAGTACTTC
CASSYSSGAQETQYF
>TRBV27|TRBJ2-7|NA|NA
TGTGCCAGCAAGCCGAGAGGTCCCTACGAGCAGTACTTC
CASKPRGPYEQYF
>TRBV7-3|TRBJ2-3|TRBD2|once
TGTGCCAGCAGACTAGCGGGAGTGGGAGATACGCAGTATTTT
CASRLAGVGDTQYF
>TRBV12-3/TRBV12-4|TRBJ2-6|NA|NA
TGTGCCAGCAACGGGGTTGGCTCCTCTGGGGCCAACGTCCTGACTTTC
CASNGVGSSGANVLTF
>TRBV3-1|TRBJ2-5|TRBD2|NA
TGTGCCAGCAGCCAATTACTAGCGGGGGGAGAGACCCAGTACTTC
CASSQLLAGGETQYF
>TRBV5-8|TRBJ1-5|NA|NA
TGTGCCAGCAGCCACGGTATTAATCAGCCCCAGCATTTT
CASSHGINQPQHF
>TRBV9|TRBJ1-2|TRBD1|NA
TGTGCCAGCAGCCAGCCGGGACAGGGGCGCTATGGCTACACCTTC
CASSQPGQGRYGYTF
>TRBV28|TRBJ2-5|NA|NA
TGTGCCAGCAGGCTCGGGACGGAAGAGACCCAGTACTTC
CASRLGTEETQYF
>TRBV6-1|TRBJ2-7|NA|NA
TGTGCCAGCAGTGAGGTCGCACAGCAAAACTACGAGCAGTACTTC
CASSEVAQQNYEQYF
>TRBV18|TRBJ2-7|TRBD1|once
TGTGCCAGCTCAACTTACAGGGGGCTATCCTACGAGCAGTACTTC
CASSTYRGLSYEQYF
>TRBV24-1|TRBJ2-1|TRBD2|NA
TGTGCCACCAGTTCCCCTCCGGGGGGGAGCTCCTACAATGAGCAGTTCTTC
CATSSPPGGSSYNEQFF